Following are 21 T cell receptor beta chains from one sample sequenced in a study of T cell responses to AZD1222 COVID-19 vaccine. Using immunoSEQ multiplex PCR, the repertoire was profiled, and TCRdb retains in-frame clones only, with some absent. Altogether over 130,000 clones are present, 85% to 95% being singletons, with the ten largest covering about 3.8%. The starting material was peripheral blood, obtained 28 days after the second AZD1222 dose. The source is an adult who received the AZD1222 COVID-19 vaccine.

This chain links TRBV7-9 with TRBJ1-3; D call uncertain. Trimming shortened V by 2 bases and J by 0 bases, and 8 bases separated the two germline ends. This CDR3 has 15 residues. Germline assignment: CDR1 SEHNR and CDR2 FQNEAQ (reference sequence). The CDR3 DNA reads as TGTGCCAGCAGCTTAAATTTAGGCTCTGGAAACACCATATATTTT. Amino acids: CASSLNLGSGNTIYF.

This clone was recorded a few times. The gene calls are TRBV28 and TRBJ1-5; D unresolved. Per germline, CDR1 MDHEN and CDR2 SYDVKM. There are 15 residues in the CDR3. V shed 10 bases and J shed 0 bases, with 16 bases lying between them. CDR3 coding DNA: TGTGCCACCCAATCGGGGATGATTAGCAATCAGCCCCAGCATTTT. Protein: CATQSGMISNQPQHF. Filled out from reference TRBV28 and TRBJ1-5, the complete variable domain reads DVKVTQSSRYLVKRTGEKVFLECVQDMDHENMFWYRQDPGLGLRLIYFSYDVKMKEKGDIPEGYSVSREKKERFSLILESASTNQTSMYLCATQSGMISNQPQHFGDGTRLSIL.

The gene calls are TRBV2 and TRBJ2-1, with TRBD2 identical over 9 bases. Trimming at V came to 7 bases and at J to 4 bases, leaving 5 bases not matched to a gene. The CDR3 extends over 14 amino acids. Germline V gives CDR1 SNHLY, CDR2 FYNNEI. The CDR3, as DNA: TGTGCCAGCACCATACTAGCGGGTTACAATGAGCAGTTCTTC. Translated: CASTILAGYNEQFF.

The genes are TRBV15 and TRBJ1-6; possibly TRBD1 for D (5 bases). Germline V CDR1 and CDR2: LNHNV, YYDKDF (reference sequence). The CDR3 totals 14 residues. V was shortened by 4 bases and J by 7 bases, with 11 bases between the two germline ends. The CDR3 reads CATSMQGSNSPLHF. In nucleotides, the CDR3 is TGTGCCACCAGCATGCAGGGTAGCAATTCACCCCTCCACTTT.

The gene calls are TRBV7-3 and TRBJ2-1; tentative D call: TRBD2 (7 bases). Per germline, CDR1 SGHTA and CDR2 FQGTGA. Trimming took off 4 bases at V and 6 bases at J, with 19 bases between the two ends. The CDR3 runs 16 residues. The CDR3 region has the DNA TGTGCCAGCAGCTCGCCGGGGGAGGGGGTTTCCAATGAGCAGTTCTTC. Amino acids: CASSSPGEGVSNEQFF. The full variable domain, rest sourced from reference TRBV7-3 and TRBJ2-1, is GAGVSQTPSNKVTEKGKYVELRCDPISGHTALYWYRQSLGQGPEFLIYFQGTGAADDSGLPNDRFFAVRPEGSVSTLKIQRTERGDSAVYLCASSSPGEGVSNEQFFGPGTRLTVL.

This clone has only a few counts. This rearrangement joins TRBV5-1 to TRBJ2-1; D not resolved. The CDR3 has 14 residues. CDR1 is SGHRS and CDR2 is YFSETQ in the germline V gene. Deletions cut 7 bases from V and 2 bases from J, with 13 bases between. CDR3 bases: TGCGCCAGCGGGCAGGAACGGCCCTACAATGAGCAGTTCTTC. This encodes CASGQERPYNEQFF.

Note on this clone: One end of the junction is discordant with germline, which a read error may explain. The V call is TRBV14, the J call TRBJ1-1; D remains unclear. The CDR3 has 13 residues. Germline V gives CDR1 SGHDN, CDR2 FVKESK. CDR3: CTSSQALNTEAFF. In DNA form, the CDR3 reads TGTACCAGCAGCCAAGCTCTGAACACTGAAGCTTTCTTT.

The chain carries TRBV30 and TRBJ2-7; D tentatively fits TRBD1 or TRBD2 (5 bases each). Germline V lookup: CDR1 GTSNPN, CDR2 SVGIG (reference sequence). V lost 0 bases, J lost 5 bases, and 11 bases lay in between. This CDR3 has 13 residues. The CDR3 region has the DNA TGTGCCTGGAGTGTACTAGGCAGGGACGAGCAGTACTTC. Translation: CAWSVLGRDEQYF.

CDR3 protein: CASSKTGGGYTF. The CDR3 coding sequence is TGTGCCAGCTCAAAGACAGGGGGAGGCTACACCTTC. The V gene is TRBV18, the J gene TRBJ1-2, with TRBD1 matching over 9 bases. Per the germline V gene, CDR1 is KGHSH and CDR2 is LQKENI. CDR3 length: 12 amino acids. V dropped 5 bases and J dropped 8; count of bases not matched to a gene: 3.

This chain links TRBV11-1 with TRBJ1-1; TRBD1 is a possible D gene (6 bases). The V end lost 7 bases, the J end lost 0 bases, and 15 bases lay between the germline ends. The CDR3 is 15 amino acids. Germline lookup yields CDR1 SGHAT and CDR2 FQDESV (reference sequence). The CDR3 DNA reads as TGTGCCAGCAAAGGCGGGACACTCATGAACACTGAAGCTTTCTTT. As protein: CASKGGTLMNTEAFF.

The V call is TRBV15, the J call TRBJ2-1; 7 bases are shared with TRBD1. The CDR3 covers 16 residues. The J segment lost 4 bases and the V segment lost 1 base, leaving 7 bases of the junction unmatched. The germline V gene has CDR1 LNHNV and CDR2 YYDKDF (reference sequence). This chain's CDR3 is CATSRAPVGQYNEQFF. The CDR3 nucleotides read TGTGCCACCAGCAGAGCCCCGGTGGGACAGTACAATGAGCAGTTCTTC.

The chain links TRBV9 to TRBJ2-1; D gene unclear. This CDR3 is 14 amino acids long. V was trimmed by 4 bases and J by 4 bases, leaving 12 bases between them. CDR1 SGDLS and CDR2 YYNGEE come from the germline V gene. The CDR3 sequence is CASSQQVGYNEQFF. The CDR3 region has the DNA TGTGCCAGCAGCCAGCAAGTGGGGTACAATGAGCAGTTCTTC.

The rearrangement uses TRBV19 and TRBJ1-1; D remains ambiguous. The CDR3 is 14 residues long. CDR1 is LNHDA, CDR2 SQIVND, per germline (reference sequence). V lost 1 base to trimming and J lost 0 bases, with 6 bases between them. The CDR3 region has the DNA TGTGCCAGTAGTATAGCCAGGCTGAACACTGAAGCTTTCTTT. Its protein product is CASSIARLNTEAFF.

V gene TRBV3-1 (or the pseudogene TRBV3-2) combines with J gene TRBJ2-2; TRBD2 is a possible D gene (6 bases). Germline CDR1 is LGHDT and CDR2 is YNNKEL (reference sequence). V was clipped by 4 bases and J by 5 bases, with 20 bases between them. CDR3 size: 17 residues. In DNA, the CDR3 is TGTGCCAGCAGCCGAGCGGGCTCCCCGAGAGGGACCGGGGAGCTGTTTTTT. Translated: CASSRAGSPRGTGELFF.

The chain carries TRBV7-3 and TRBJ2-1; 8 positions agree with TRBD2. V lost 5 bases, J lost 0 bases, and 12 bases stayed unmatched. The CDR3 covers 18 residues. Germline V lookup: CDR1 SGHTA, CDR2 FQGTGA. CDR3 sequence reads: CASSIQHSGTSSYNEQFF. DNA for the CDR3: TGTGCCAGCAGCATCCAGCACTCCGGGACTAGCTCCTACAATGAGCAGTTCTTC. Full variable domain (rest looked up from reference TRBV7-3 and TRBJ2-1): GAGVSQTPSNKVTEKGKYVELRCDPISGHTALYWYRQSLGQGPEFLIYFQGTGAADDSGLPNDRFFAVRPEGSVSTLKIQRTERGDSAVYLCASSIQHSGTSSYNEQFFGPGTRLTVL.

The chain's CDR3 is CASTNRGTFPEKLFF. The CDR3 DNA is TGTGCCAGCACAAACAGGGGGACTTTCCCTGAAAAACTGTTTTTT. This sequence joins TRBV5-6 and TRBJ1-4; 8 bases agree with TRBD1. CDR1 SGHDT and CDR2 YYEEEE come from the germline V gene. The CDR3 has 15 amino acids. The ends lost 6 bases at V and 7 bases at J; junction bases unmatched: 11.

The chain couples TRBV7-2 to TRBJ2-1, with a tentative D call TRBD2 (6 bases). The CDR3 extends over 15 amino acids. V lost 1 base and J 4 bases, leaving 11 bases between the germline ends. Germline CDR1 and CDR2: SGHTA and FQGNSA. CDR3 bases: TGTGCCAGCAGCTTAGAGGGGCGGGGATACAATGAGCAGTTCTTC. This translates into CASSLEGRGYNEQFF.

The CDR3 here is CASSPPQGLPGGYTF. For the CDR3, the DNA is TGTGCCAGCAGTCCCCCTCAGGGGCTTCCTGGAGGCTACACCTTC. The chain has TRBV28 and TRBJ1-2; a possible D gene is TRBD1 (6 bases). Per germline, CDR1 MDHEN and CDR2 SYDVKM. The CDR3 length is 15 residues. Trimming pared 5 bases from V and 8 bases from J, leaving 21 bases between.

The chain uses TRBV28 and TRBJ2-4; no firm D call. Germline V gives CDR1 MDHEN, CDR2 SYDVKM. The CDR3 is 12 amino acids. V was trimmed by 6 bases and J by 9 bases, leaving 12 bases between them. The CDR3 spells CASRSTGGIQYF. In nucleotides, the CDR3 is TGTGCCAGCAGATCCACGGGTGGCATTCAGTACTTC.

DNA for the CDR3: TGTGCCAGCAGAGAAGGGGGCATTGGAAATCAGCCCCAGCATTTT. Translation: CASREGGIGNQPQHF. V and J are TRBV28 and TRBJ1-5; TRBD1 aligns across 7 bases. The germline gives CDR1 MDHEN, CDR2 SYDVKM. The CDR3 extends over 15 amino acids. After removal of 6 bases from V and 4 bases from J, the junction contained 9 bases not matched to a gene.

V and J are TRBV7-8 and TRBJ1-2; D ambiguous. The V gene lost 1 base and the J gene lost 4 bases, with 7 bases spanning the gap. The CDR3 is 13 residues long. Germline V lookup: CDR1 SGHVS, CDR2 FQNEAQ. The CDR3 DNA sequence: TGTGCCAGCAGCTTAGGTGCAAGCTATGGCTACACCTTC. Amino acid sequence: CASSLGASYGYTF.